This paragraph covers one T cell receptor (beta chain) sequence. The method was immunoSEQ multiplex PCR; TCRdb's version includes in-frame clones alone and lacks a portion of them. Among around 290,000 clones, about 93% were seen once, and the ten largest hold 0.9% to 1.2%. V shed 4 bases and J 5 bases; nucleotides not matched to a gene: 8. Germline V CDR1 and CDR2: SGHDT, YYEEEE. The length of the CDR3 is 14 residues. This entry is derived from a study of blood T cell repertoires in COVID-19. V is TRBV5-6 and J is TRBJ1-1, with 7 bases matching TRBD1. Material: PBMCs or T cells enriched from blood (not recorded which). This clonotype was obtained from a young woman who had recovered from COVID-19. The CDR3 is CASSTDRVRTEAFF. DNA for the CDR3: TGTGCCAGCAGCACCGACAGGGTTCGGACTGAAGCTTTCTTT.